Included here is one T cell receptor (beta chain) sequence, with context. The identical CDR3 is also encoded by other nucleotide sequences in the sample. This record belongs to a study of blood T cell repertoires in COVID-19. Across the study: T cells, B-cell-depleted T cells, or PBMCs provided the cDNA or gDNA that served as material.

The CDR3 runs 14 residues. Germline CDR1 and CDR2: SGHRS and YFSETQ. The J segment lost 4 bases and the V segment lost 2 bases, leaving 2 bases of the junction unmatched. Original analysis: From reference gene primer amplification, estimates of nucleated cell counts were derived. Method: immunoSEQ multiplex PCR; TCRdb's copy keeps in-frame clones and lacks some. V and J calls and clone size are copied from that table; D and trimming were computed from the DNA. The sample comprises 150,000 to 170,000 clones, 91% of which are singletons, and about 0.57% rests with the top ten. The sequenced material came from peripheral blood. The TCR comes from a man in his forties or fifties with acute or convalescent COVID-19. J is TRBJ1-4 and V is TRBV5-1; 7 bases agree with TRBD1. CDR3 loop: CASSLQGINEKLFF. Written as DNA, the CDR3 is TGCGCCAGCAGCTTACAGGGGATTAATGAAAAACTGTTTTTT.